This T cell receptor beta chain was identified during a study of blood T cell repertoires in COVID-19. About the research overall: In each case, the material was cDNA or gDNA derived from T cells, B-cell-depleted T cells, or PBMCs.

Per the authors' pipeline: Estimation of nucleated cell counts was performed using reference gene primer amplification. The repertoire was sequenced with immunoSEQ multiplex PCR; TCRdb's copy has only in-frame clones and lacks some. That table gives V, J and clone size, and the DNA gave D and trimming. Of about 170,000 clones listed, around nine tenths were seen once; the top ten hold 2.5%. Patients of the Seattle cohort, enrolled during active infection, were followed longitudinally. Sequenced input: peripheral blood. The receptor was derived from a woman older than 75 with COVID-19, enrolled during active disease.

The CDR3 region has the DNA TGTGCCAGCAGTGGGGTCACTGGGGCTTATGGCTACACCTTC. It translates to CASSGVTGAYGYTF. V is TRBV6-2 or TRBV6-3 and J is TRBJ1-2; D might be TRBD1 (5 bases). V lost 5 bases to trimming and J lost 5 bases, with 15 bases between them. The CDR3 loop spans 14 amino acids. The V gene's germline CDR1 is MNHEY and CDR2 SVGEGT.